This T cell receptor (beta chain) was sequenced in a study of T cells in Graves' hyperthyroidism and ophthalmopathy. Amplification of TCR beta CDR3 regions used RNA as the template. Initially, a first-round RT-PCR of the TCR CDR3 employed the HTBI primer set. TCRdb independently ran MiXCR on the multiplex PCR reads; one entry per CDR3 protein. Among about 530,000 distinct CDR3 sequences listed, roughly a sixth were seen once. Pregnant or lactating patients were excluded, as were those with uncontrolled infection or other autoimmune disease. V was cut by 0 bases and J by 8 bases, with 15 bases left in between. Germline values: CDR1 SGHRS, CDR2 YFSETQ. CDR3 length: 16 residues.

The chain has TRBV5-1 and TRBJ1-6; TRBD1 might be the D (5 bases). Sequenced material: blood. The receptor was isolated from a woman aged 18-30 years with Graves' ophthalmopathy. CDR3 sequence (DNA): TGCGCCAGCAGCTTGGCTGGGGGAATGGGTCATTCACCCCTCCACTTT. This encodes CASSLAGGMGHSPLHF.